This entry lists 29 T cell receptor beta chains sequenced from one sample in a study of cytotoxic CD8 clonotypes in ibrutinib-treated CLL. This table comes from immunoSEQ multiplex PCR, and its TCRdb copy is limited to in-frame clones, with some not included. There are more than 200,000 clones in the sample; around three quarters occur only once, and roughly 15% lies in the top ten. The sequencing used PBMCs, collected after 24 months of ibrutinib treatment. The origin of the receptors is a human donor with chronic lymphocytic leukemia.

V is TRBV5-1 and J is TRBJ1-2; no clear D gene. In germline, CDR1 is SGHRS, CDR2 YFSETQ. V lost 0 bases and J 4 bases, leaving 13 bases between the germline ends. The CDR3 contains 15 residues. As DNA, the CDR3 is TGCGCCAGCAGCTTGGCCGGGAATTATGGCTATGGCTACACCTTC. It codes for CASSLAGNYGYGYTF.

The chain carries TRBV30 and TRBJ1-5; tentative D call: TRBD1 (5 bases). CDR1 is GTSNPN, CDR2 SVGIG, per germline (reference sequence). V was trimmed by 3 bases and J by 2 bases, leaving 23 bases between them. The CDR3 spans 18 residues. The CDR3: CAWRGGAGARTGNQPQHF. The DNA for the CDR3 is TGTGCCTGGAGAGGAGGGGCCGGGGCCCGCACGGGCAATCAGCCCCAGCATTTT.

The chain couples TRBV27 to TRBJ1-1; maybe TRBD1 (5 bases). CDR1 and CDR2 (germline): MNHEY, SMNVEV (reference sequence). The length of the CDR3 is 14 residues. V lost 2 bases and J lost 7, with 14 bases in between. The CDR3 region is CASSLSRQQVEAFF. CDR3 coding DNA: TGTGCCAGCAGTTTAAGTCGACAGCAAGTTGAAGCTTTCTTT.

The V gene is TRBV5-4, the J gene TRBJ2-7; 9 nucleotides align to TRBD2. CDR1 and CDR2 (germline): SGHNT, YYREEE (reference sequence). V was clipped by 5 bases and J by 2 bases; unmatched bases: 8. The CDR3 is 15 residues long. CDR3 protein: CASSYNSGSAYEQYF. The CDR3 DNA sequence: TGTGCCAGCAGTTACAATAGCGGGAGTGCCTACGAGCAGTACTTC.

The chain couples TRBV20-1 to TRBJ2-7; D is uncertain. The CDR3 sequence is 11 residues long. V was cut by 2 bases and J by 5 bases, with 7 bases left in between. Germline V gene lookup returns CDR1 DFQATT and CDR2 SNEGSKA (reference sequence). The CDR3 protein is CSARLVDEQYF. CDR3 nucleotides: TGCAGTGCTAGACTAGTGGACGAGCAGTACTTC.

The chain carries TRBV4-2 and TRBJ2-5; a weak D match, TRBD2 (5 bases). The CDR3 length is 15 residues. Germline V lookup: CDR1 LGHNA, CDR2 YNFKEQ. V gave up 0 bases and J gave up 2 bases, with 10 bases separating them. The DNA for the CDR3 is TGTGCCAGCAGCCAAGACGGGGTCCGACAAGAGACCCAGTACTTC. As protein: CASSQDGVRQETQYF.

The chain links TRBV13 to TRBJ2-7; either TRBD1 or TRBD2 may fit D (6 bases each). This CDR3 comprises 16 residues. Trimming removed 5 bases at V and 2 bases at J, with 19 bases between. Germline-derived CDR1 and CDR2 are PRHDT and FYEKMQ (reference sequence). For the CDR3, the DNA is TGTGCCAGCAGCCCGTCCGACGGCGGGGACACCTACGAGCAGTACTTC. Translating gives CASSPSDGGDTYEQYF.

The V call is TRBV10-3, the J call TRBJ2-7; D is possibly TRBD1 (6 bases). The germline gives CDR1 ENHRY, CDR2 SYGVKD. V lost 6 bases to trimming and J lost 0 bases, with 12 bases between them. The CDR3 extends over 14 amino acids. CDR3: CAISPKGDSYEQYF. Here the CDR3 DNA reads TGTGCCATCAGCCCCAAGGGGGACTCCTACGAGCAGTACTTC.

The chain carries TRBV29-1 and TRBJ1-1; D possibly corresponds to TRBD1 (5 bases). Germline V CDR1 and CDR2: SQVTM, ANQGSEA. The CDR3 has 13 amino acids. Between the trimmed V and J ends, which lost 6 bases and 3 bases, there was a span of 14 bases. In DNA, the CDR3 is TGCAGCGTCCCTAGCGGGGGGGACACTGAAGCTTTCTTT. This translates into CSVPSGGDTEAFF.

This clone showed up just a few times. CDR3 coding DNA: TGTGCCAGCTCAGAGACCCGGGACACCACTTACGAGCAGTACTTC. Translating gives CASSETRDTTYEQYF. This chain links TRBV6-6 with TRBJ2-7, with a possible D match to TRBD1 (6 bases). V lost 8 bases and J lost 4, with 21 bases in between. This CDR3 comprises 15 residues. The V gene's germline CDR1 is MNHNY and CDR2 SVGAGI (reference sequence).

This chain joins TRBV6-5 and TRBJ1-2, with 10 bases that match TRBD1. After removal of 0 bases from V and 6 bases from J, the junction contained 4 bases not matched to a gene. The V gene's germline CDR1 is MNHEY and CDR2 SVGAGI. The CDR3 has 15 amino acids. The CDR3 nucleotides read TGTGCCAGCAGTTACTCAGGACAGGGGGGCCATGGCTACACCTTC. Protein: CASSYSGQGGHGYTF.

CDR3 nucleotides: TGTGCCAGCAGTTCCCAGCGGGGCACAGATACGCAGTATTTT. Protein sequence: CASSSQRGTDTQYF. This chain uses TRBV6-5 with TRBJ2-3, with D possibly being TRBD2 (6 bases). Germline V gives CDR1 MNHEY, CDR2 SVGAGI. V was cut by 4 bases and J by 1 base, with 9 bases left in between. The CDR3 runs 14 residues.

This chain links TRBV7-3 with TRBJ2-1; D remains unclear. This CDR3 contains 12 residues. Trimming shortened V by 0 bases and J by 6 bases, and 3 bases separated the two germline ends. The germline CDR1 and CDR2 sequences are SGHTA and FQGTGA. DNA for the CDR3: TGTGCCAGCAGCTTAACGACCAATGAGCAGTTCTTC. It encodes CASSLTTNEQFF.

This chain connects TRBV15 to TRBJ1-2; weak D call: TRBD1 (6 bases). Trimming took 0 bases from V and 5 from J, leaving 16 bases between them. CDR3 size: 16 residues. Germline loops: CDR1 LNHNV, CDR2 YYDKDF (reference sequence). The CDR3 protein is CATSRDGAQGLYGYTF. CDR3 bases: TGTGCCACCAGCAGAGATGGGGCTCAGGGGTTATATGGCTACACCTTC.

The chain links TRBV2 to TRBJ1-2, with D tentatively TRBD1 (6 bases). V was trimmed by 5 bases and J by 8 bases, leaving 12 bases between them. Germline V lookup: CDR1 SNHLY, CDR2 FYNNEI. The CDR3 is 12 amino acids. The CDR3 sequence: CASSNRDRGYTF. For the CDR3, the DNA is TGTGCCAGCAGTAACAGGGATAGGGGCTACACCTTC.

A note on this clone: Other DNA variants within this sample encode the same CDR3. The chain couples TRBV19 to TRBJ2-7; TRBD1 matches at 11 bases. V lost 4 bases to trimming and J lost 4 bases; unmatched junction nucleotides: 3. CDR1 is LNHDA and CDR2 is SQIVND in the germline V gene (reference sequence). The CDR3 is made up of 14 amino acids. CDR3 residues: CASSTDRGPYEQYF. The CDR3 nucleotides read TGTGCCAGTAGTACGGACAGGGGGCCATACGAGCAGTACTTC.

CDR3 protein: CASSLPEGKRTPTNEKLFF. For the CDR3, the DNA is TGTGCCAGCAGTTTACCGGAGGGAAAGAGAACCCCAACTAATGAAAAACTGTTTTTT. The V gene is TRBV27, the J gene TRBJ1-4, with D uncertain. Germline V gives CDR1 MNHEY, CDR2 SMNVEV (reference sequence). This CDR3 spans 19 amino acids. Trimming stripped 2 bases from V and 0 bases from J, with 19 bases between.

The rearrangement uses TRBV5-1 and TRBJ2-1, with D hard to call. The V end lost 0 bases, the J end lost 0 bases, and 7 bases lay between the germline ends. Germline loops: CDR1 SGHRS, CDR2 YFSETQ. This CDR3 contains 15 residues. CDR3 DNA sequence: TGCGCCAGCAGCTTGGCGGCTGTCTCCTACAATGAGCAGTTCTTC. As protein: CASSLAAVSYNEQFF.

This clone was recorded many times. This chain links TRBV28 with TRBJ2-1; D is ambiguous. The germline V gene has CDR1 MDHEN and CDR2 SYDVKM. The length of the CDR3 is 11 residues. V was shortened by 6 bases and J by 12 bases, with 12 bases between the two germline ends. The CDR3 sequence: CASSWELRQFF. CDR3 DNA: TGTGCCAGCAGCTGGGAATTGCGGCAGTTCTTC.

The chain links TRBV9 to TRBJ2-3; a possible D gene is TRBD2 (5 bases). The CDR3 has 13 amino acids. CDR1 and CDR2 from the germline V gene are SGDLS and YYNGEE. V lost 5 bases and J lost 2, with 9 bases in between. The CDR3 region has the DNA TGTGCCAGCAGGGGAGTTAACACAGATACGCAGTATTTT. Protein product: CASRGVNTDTQYF.

This rearrangement joins TRBV28 to TRBJ2-7; D not resolved. The CDR3 loop spans 11 amino acids. V was trimmed by 7 bases and J by 4 bases, leaving 8 bases between them. Germline V lookup: CDR1 MDHEN, CDR2 SYDVKM. The CDR3 reads CASIQNYEQYF. CDR3 nucleotides: TGTGCCAGCATCCAAAATTACGAGCAGTACTTC. Combining the CDR3 with reference TRBV28 and TRBJ2-7 gives the whole variable domain DVKVTQSSRYLVKRTGEKVFLECVQDMDHENMFWYRQDPGLGLRLIYFSYDVKMKEKGDIPEGYSVSREKKERFSLILESASTNQTSMYLCASIQNYEQYFGPGTRLTVT.

The chain is built from TRBV9 and TRBJ2-1; TRBD1 matches 9 bases. Germline-derived CDR1 and CDR2 are SGDLS and YYNGEE. The J segment lost 6 bases and the V segment lost 4 bases, leaving 5 bases of the junction unmatched. The CDR3 has 14 residues. CDR3 in DNA: TGTGCCAGCAGCCCGGGACAGGGATCCAATGAGCAGTTCTTC. Its translation: CASSPGQGSNEQFF.

The chain uses TRBV10-3 and TRBJ2-1; 7 nucleotides match TRBD1. The CDR3 totals 15 residues. Germline CDR1 reads ENHRY; CDR2 reads SYGVKD. With 2 bases clipped from V and 9 bases from J, the junction kept 10 bases outside the gene matches. CDR3 protein: CAISERQGQDSEQFF. Here the CDR3 DNA reads TGTGCCATCAGTGAGAGACAGGGTCAAGATAGTGAGCAGTTCTTC.

This clone has just one count. The J gene is TRBJ2-1, the V gene TRBV7-3, with 9 bases aligning to TRBD2. The CDR3 sequence is 16 residues long. Germline V gene lookup returns CDR1 SGHTA and CDR2 FQGTGA. Trimming took 7 bases from V and 9 from J; bases not matched to a gene: 16. The CDR3 DNA sequence: TGTGCCAGCACCTCCCCGGGGGCTAGCGGGAAGGGTGAGCAGTTCTTC. Translation: CASTSPGASGKGEQFF.

The chain links TRBV6-5 to TRBJ2-7, with 7 bases that match TRBD1. The CDR3 loop spans 15 amino acids. The V segment lost 6 bases and the J segment 2 bases; nucleotides outside the gene matches: 10. The germline V gene encodes CDR1 MNHEY and CDR2 SVGAGI. The CDR3 is CASRPPGTAAYEQYF. The DNA of the CDR3 is TGTGCCAGCAGACCCCCCGGGACAGCAGCCTACGAGCAGTACTTC.

The J gene is TRBJ2-7, the V gene TRBV7-9; D might be TRBD1 (5 bases). This CDR3 contains 15 residues. Between the trimmed V and J ends, which lost 3 bases and 2 bases, there was a span of 14 bases. Germline CDR1 SEHNR, CDR2 FQNEAQ (reference sequence). CDR3 bases: TGTGCCAGCAGCTTTATTGGCTGGGGCACCTACGAGCAGTACTTC. Its protein is CASSFIGWGTYEQYF. Full variable domain (rest looked up from reference TRBV7-9 and TRBJ2-7): DTGVSQNPRHKITKRGQNVTFRCDPISEHNRLYWYRQTLGQGPEFLTYFQNEAQLEKSRLLSDRFSAERPKGSFSTLEIQRTEQGDSAMYLCASSFIGWGTYEQYFGPGTRLTVT.

This clone was picked up a small number of times. This chain links TRBV27 with TRBJ2-7; perhaps TRBD2 as D (5 bases). V was trimmed by 6 bases and J by 3 bases, leaving 6 bases between them. Germline V gives CDR1 MNHEY, CDR2 SMNVEV (reference sequence). This CDR3 region has 11 residues. The CDR3 here is CASRGVYEQYF. As DNA, the CDR3 is TGTGCCAGCAGGGGAGTCTACGAGCAGTACTTC.

A remark on this clone: One junction end disagrees with the germline gene, perhaps due to a read error. The chain recombines TRBV7-7 with TRBJ2-7; a weak D match, TRBD1 (6 bases). This CDR3 region has 13 residues. The germline gives CDR1 SSHAT, CDR2 FNYEAQ (reference sequence). The CDR3 sequence is CASSRGQPYEQYF. The DNA of the CDR3 is TGTGCTAGCAGCCGAGGACAGCCCTACGAGCAGTACTTC.

This chain joins TRBV7-2 and TRBJ2-1; maybe TRBD1 (7 bases). Germline V gives CDR1 SGHTA, CDR2 FQGNSA. This CDR3 has 15 residues. V was shortened by 5 bases and J by 6 bases, with 17 bases between the two germline ends. This chain's CDR3 is CASSPGSGGFNEQFF. In DNA, the CDR3 is TGTGCCAGCAGCCCCGGGTCAGGGGGGTTCAATGAGCAGTTCTTC.